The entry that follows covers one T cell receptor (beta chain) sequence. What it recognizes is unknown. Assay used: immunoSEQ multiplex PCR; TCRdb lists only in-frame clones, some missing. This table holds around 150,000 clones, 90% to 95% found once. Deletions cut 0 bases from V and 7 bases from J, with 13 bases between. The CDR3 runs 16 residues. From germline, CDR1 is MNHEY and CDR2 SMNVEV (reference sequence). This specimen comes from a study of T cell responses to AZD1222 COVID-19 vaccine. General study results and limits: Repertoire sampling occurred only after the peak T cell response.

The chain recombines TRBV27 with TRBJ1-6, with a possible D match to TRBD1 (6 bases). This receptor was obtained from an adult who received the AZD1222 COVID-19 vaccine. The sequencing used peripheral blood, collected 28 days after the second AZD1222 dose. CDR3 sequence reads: CASSLSWGLSNSPLHF. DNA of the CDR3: TGTGCCAGCAGTTTATCGTGGGGGCTATCGAATTCACCCCTCCACTTT.